The TCR beta chain described here comes from a study of blood T cells in healthy people across ages. With a J-beta primer mix and a sample-barcoded 5' primer, a second PCR ran 7 to 11 cycles. TCRdb reprocessed the 5' RACE reads with MiXCR, giving one entry per CDR3 protein. This table holds 600,000 to 850,000 distinct CDR3 sequences, roughly 44% found once. In this sample, this clonotype turned up many times. Germline assignment: CDR1 SEHNR and CDR2 FQNEAQ (reference sequence). V was cut by 5 bases and J by 1 base, with 11 bases left in between. This CDR3 region has 14 residues. Sequencing was carried out using blood. The V gene is TRBV7-9, the J gene TRBJ1-1; tentative D call: TRBD1 (6 bases). The clonotype was recovered from an older woman in good health. The CDR3 DNA follows: TGTGCCAGCAGCACACAGGGCGGGAACACTGAAGCTTTCTTT. As protein: CASSTQGGNTEAFF. Full variable domain (remainder filled in from reference TRBV7-9 and TRBJ1-1): DTGVSQNPRHKITKRGQNVTFRCDPISEHNRLYWYRQTLGQGPEFLTYFQNEAQLEKSRLLSDRFSAERPKGSFSTLEIQRTEQGDSAMYLCASSTQGGNTEAFFGQGTRLTVV.